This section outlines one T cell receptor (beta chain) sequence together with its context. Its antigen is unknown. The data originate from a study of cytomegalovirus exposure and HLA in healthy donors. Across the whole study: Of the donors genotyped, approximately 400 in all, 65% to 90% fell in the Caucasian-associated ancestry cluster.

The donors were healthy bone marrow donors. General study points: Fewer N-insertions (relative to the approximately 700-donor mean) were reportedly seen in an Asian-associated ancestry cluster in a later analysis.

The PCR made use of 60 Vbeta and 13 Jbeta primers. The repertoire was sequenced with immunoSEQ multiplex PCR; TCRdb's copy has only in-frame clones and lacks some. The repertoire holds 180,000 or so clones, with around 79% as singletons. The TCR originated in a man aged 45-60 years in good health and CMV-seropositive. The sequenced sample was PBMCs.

The CDR3 region has the DNA TGTGCCAGCAGTTTTATTTCGGTGATTCTTAGCTCTGGAAACACCATATATTTT. Its translation: CASSFISVILSSGNTIYF. The chain has TRBV27 and TRBJ1-3; D is ambiguous. Germline values: CDR1 MNHEY, CDR2 SMNVEV (reference sequence). V was clipped by 3 bases and J by 0 bases, with 18 bases between them. The CDR3 has 18 amino acids.